Below, 28 T cell receptor beta chains from the same sample are listed, as sequenced in a study of long-term antiretroviral therapy in people with HIV. At the survey level, the v3.0 immunoSEQ assay was run. Using immunoSEQ multiplex PCR, the repertoire was profiled, and TCRdb retains in-frame clones only, with some absent. The repertoire holds tens of thousands of clones, with roughly 82% as singletons. The sample here was unsorted PBMCs, taken 0.1 years before starting antiretroviral therapy. Receptors originate from a man aged 18 to 30 with HIV.

The chain uses TRBV6-6 and TRBJ2-2, with D maybe TRBD2 (6 bases). CDR3 length: 14 residues. Trimming took off 7 bases at V and 4 bases at J, with 13 bases between the two ends. Germline assignment: CDR1 MNHNY and CDR2 SVGAGI (reference sequence). The CDR3 is CASNTGSLTGELFF. DNA of the CDR3: TGTGCCAGCAACACCGGGAGTCTCACCGGGGAGCTGTTTTTT.

The rearrangement uses TRBV19 and TRBJ1-3, with 9 bases identical to TRBD1. CDR1 is LNHDA, CDR2 SQIVND, per germline (reference sequence). The CDR3 spans 17 residues. V trimming: 6 bases; J trimming: 7 bases; junction bases outside the gene matches: 16. The CDR3 spells CASSDDRGAALRNTIYF. CDR3 nucleotide sequence: TGTGCCAGTAGCGACGACAGGGGGGCGGCGTTGAGGAACACCATATATTTT. Based on the CDR3 plus reference TRBV19 and TRBJ1-3, the full variable domain is DGGITQSPKYLFRKEGQNVTLSCEQNLNHDAMYWYRQDPGQGLRLIYYSQIVNDFQKGDIAEGYSVSREKKESFPLTVTSAQKNPTAFYLCASSDDRGAALRNTIYFGEGSWLTVV.

The chain combines TRBV4-1 with TRBJ2-5, with 8 positions matching TRBD1. Germline CDR1 is MGHRA and CDR2 is YSYEKL. This CDR3 has 15 amino acids. Losses at the gene ends were 1 base for V and 4 bases for J; bases not matched to a gene: 5. The CDR3 loop reads CASSQGQGAGETQYF. CDR3 nucleotides: TGCGCCAGCAGCCAAGGTCAGGGGGCAGGAGAGACCCAGTACTTC.

The chain has TRBV6-1 and TRBJ2-3; D possibly matches TRBD1 or TRBD2 (5 bases each). The CDR3 covers 13 residues. Trimming cost V 6 bases and J 3 bases, with 10 bases left between them. Germline V gives CDR1 MNHNS, CDR2 SASEGT. The CDR3 is CASRREGTDTQYF. DNA for the CDR3: TGTGCCAGCAGAAGAGAGGGGACAGATACGCAGTATTTT.

Worth noting for this clone: A junction end diverges from the germline sequence, so it may reflect a read error. The chain carries TRBV5-4 and TRBJ2-7; D possibly corresponds to TRBD2 (6 bases). CDR1 and CDR2 from the germline V gene are SGHNT and YYREEE (reference sequence). The CDR3 is 16 amino acids. The CDR3 region has the DNA TGCGCCAGCAGCCAAGACGGGGTCGGGAGAGGCGGCGAGCAGTACTTC. The encoded protein is CASSQDGVGRGGEQYF.

The chain uses TRBV27 and TRBJ1-4; 7 bases are a match to TRBD1. The CDR3 length is 14 residues. CDR1 MNHEY and CDR2 SMNVEV come from the germline V gene (reference sequence). Trimming removed 0 bases from V and 5 bases from J; junction bases left unmatched: 0. The DNA of the CDR3 is TGTGCCAGCAGTTTATCCAGGGGGAATGAAAAACTGTTTTTT. Protein product: CASSLSRGNEKLFF.

By proportion, this clone is large. The chain links TRBV28 to TRBJ2-5; a weak D match, TRBD1 (6 bases). The CDR3 contains 16 residues. With 7 bases removed from V and 2 bases from J, the gap between germline ends came to 20 bases. From germline, CDR1 is MDHEN and CDR2 SYDVKM. CDR3 residues: CASNPPWQGFQETQYF. For the CDR3, the DNA is TGTGCCAGCAACCCCCCGTGGCAGGGGTTTCAAGAGACCCAGTACTTC.

This sequence joins TRBV18 and TRBJ2-7; D is unclear. CDR3 length equals 15 residues. V was shortened by 0 bases and J by 3 bases, with 12 bases between the two germline ends. Germline-derived CDR1 and CDR2 are KGHSH and LQKENI. CDR3 protein: CASSPPLPESYEQYF. The CDR3 coding sequence is TGTGCCAGCTCACCACCACTACCCGAGAGCTACGAGCAGTACTTC.

V gene TRBV2 combines with J gene TRBJ2-5; 11 bases are shared with TRBD2. The CDR3 runs to 20 residues. The ends lost 4 bases at V and 1 base at J; junction bases unmatched: 17. Germline-derived CDR1 and CDR2 are SNHLY and FYNNEI. CDR3 loop: CASSGILAGGTTRPQETQYF. DNA of the CDR3: TGTGCCAGCAGTGGGATTCTAGCGGGAGGAACTACCCGGCCCCAAGAGACCCAGTACTTC.

The chain couples TRBV4-3 to TRBJ2-3; 7 bases map to TRBD2. CDR1 and CDR2 (germline): LGHNA, YSLEER. The V segment lost 3 bases and the J segment 0 bases; nucleotides outside the gene matches: 21. The length of the CDR3 is 21 residues. CDR3 region: CASSHYQGPVVAGYSTDTQYF. CDR3 nucleotide sequence: TGCGCCAGCAGCCACTACCAAGGGCCCGTGGTAGCGGGTTATAGCACAGATACGCAGTATTTT.

This chain uses TRBV19 with TRBJ2-7; D is unresolved. The CDR3 spans 14 residues. V dropped 4 bases and J dropped 4 bases, with 14 bases sitting between them. Germline values: CDR1 LNHDA, CDR2 SQIVND (reference sequence). CDR3 amino acids: CASSTSAARYEQYF. The CDR3 coding sequence is TGTGCCAGTAGTACTTCGGCCGCACGATACGAGCAGTACTTC.

The chain uses TRBV11-2 and TRBJ1-3; D is undetermined. This CDR3 region has 12 residues. The germline V gene encodes CDR1 SGHAT and CDR2 FQNNGV. Between the trimmed V and J ends, which lost 4 bases and 3 bases, there was a span of 4 bases. The CDR3 DNA follows: TGTGCCAGCAGCTCCCTTGGAAACACCATATATTTT. Translation: CASSSLGNTIYF.

The chain links TRBV6-6 to TRBJ1-1; D call uncertain. Germline CDR1 MNHNY, CDR2 SVGAGI (reference sequence). Trimming cost V 0 bases and J 0 bases, with 11 bases left between them. The CDR3 sequence is 16 residues long. The CDR3 DNA is TGTGCCAGCAGTTACTCTGCGGCGCTCATGAACACTGAAGCTTTCTTT. Translation: CASSYSAALMNTEAFF.

This clone was counted between two and nine times. The chain is built from TRBV5-4 and TRBJ1-2, with D uncertain. Trimming pared 4 bases from V and 6 bases from J, leaving 10 bases between. CDR1 is SGHNT and CDR2 is YYREEE in the germline V gene (reference sequence). The CDR3 extends over 12 amino acids. The chain's CDR3 is CASSPGPHGYTF. The CDR3 DNA reads TGTGCCAGCAGCCCCGGGCCCCATGGCTACACCTTC.

This chain uses TRBV5-4 with TRBJ1-1; D uncertain. The CDR3 totals 13 residues. V lost 5 bases, J lost 4 bases, and 12 bases lay in between. Germline-derived CDR1 and CDR2 are SGHNT and YYREEE (reference sequence). The CDR3: CASREDLVTEAFF. Here the CDR3 DNA reads TGTGCCAGCAGAGAAGACCTGGTCACTGAAGCTTTCTTT. The entire variable domain, with the rest obtained from reference TRBV5-4 and TRBJ1-1, is as follows: ETGVTQSPTHLIKTRGQQVTLRCSSQSGHNTVSWYQQALGQGPQFIFQYYREEENGRGNFPPRFSGLQFPNYSSELNVNALELDDSALYLCASREDLVTEAFFGQGTRLTVV.

V and J are TRBV7-3 and TRBJ2-3, with 7 bases identical to TRBD2. Germline assignment: CDR1 SGHTA and CDR2 FQGTGA. Trimming cost V 0 bases and J 4 bases; bases outside gene matches: 10. This CDR3 has 17 residues. The chain's CDR3 is CASSLTAASGKADTQYF. DNA for the CDR3: TGTGCCAGCAGCTTAACGGCGGCTAGCGGAAAGGCAGATACGCAGTATTTT.

This chain links TRBV10-3 with TRBJ1-2; D is uncertain. V dropped 3 bases and J dropped 1 base, with 9 bases sitting between them. From germline, CDR1 is ENHRY and CDR2 SYGVKD. The CDR3 runs to 14 residues. The CDR3 nucleotides are TGTGCCATCAGTGATGCGGTTGGTAACTATGGCTACACCTTC. Its protein product is CAISDAVGNYGYTF.

J is TRBJ2-1 and V is TRBV19, with D perhaps matching TRBD2 (5 bases). V was cut by 7 bases and J by 8 bases, with 21 bases left in between. Germline V CDR1 and CDR2: LNHDA, SQIVND (reference sequence). The CDR3 is 15 amino acids. CDR3 sequence: CASKERADVMDEQFF. The DNA of the CDR3 is TGTGCCAGTAAAGAGAGGGCGGATGTTATGGATGAGCAGTTCTTC.

The gene calls are TRBV28 and TRBJ2-2, with D perhaps being TRBD1 or TRBD2 (5 bases each). Germline V lookup: CDR1 MDHEN, CDR2 SYDVKM. The CDR3 runs to 17 residues. Trimming took off 1 base at V and 6 bases at J, with 18 bases between the two ends. The chain's CDR3 is CASSLSRFRQGAGELFF. The CDR3 DNA follows: TGTGCCAGCAGTTTATCAAGGTTCAGGCAGGGAGCCGGGGAGCTGTTTTTT.

By share of the sample, this clone is large. The chain couples TRBV7-6 to TRBJ1-1; 7 bases agree with TRBD1. V lost 1 base, J lost 3 bases, and 5 bases stayed unmatched. Germline CDR1 SGHVS, CDR2 FNYEAQ. The CDR3 is 15 residues long. The DNA for the CDR3 is TGTGCCAGCAGCTTAGGAGGGGGCGCCGACACTGAAGCTTTCTTT. The encoded protein is CASSLGGGADTEAFF.

The chain recombines TRBV6-1 with TRBJ1-3; maybe TRBD1 (5 bases). The germline V and J ends were trimmed by 10 bases and 0 bases, with 13 bases remaining between them. The germline V gene has CDR1 MNHNS and CDR2 SASEGT. This CDR3 spans 14 amino acids. CDR3 bases: TGTGCCATCTCGAGGGGCCTCTCTGGAAACACCATATATTTT. Translating it yields CAISRGLSGNTIYF.

The rearrangement links TRBV30 to TRBJ2-5; 8 bases agree with TRBD1. Losses at the gene ends were 5 bases for V and 5 bases for J; bases not matched to a gene: 13. Germline CDR1 reads GTSNPN; CDR2 reads SVGIG (reference sequence). This CDR3 region has 15 residues. The CDR3, as DNA: TGTGCCTGGGGAACAGGACAGGGAGCCTCTGAGACCCAGTACTTC. Its protein product is CAWGTGQGASETQYF.

To note about this clone: This sample includes further DNA sequences coding for the same CDR3. This chain connects TRBV7-2 to TRBJ2-7; 7 bases are shared with TRBD2. Germline CDR1 SGHTA, CDR2 FQGNSA. V lost 1 base and J lost 0; bases outside the gene matches: 3. CDR3 length equals 15 residues. The CDR3 loop reads CASSLGRGSSYEQYF. The CDR3 bases are TGTGCCAGCAGCTTAGGGCGGGGGAGCTCCTACGAGCAGTACTTC.

The chain has TRBV2 and TRBJ2-1, with a possible D match to TRBD1 (6 bases). The CDR3 contains 14 residues. The germline gives CDR1 SNHLY, CDR2 FYNNEI. Between the trimmed V and J ends, which lost 4 bases and 3 bases, there was a span of 10 bases. The CDR3 here is CASSAGVFYNEQFF. In nucleotides, the CDR3 is TGTGCCAGCAGTGCAGGGGTCTTCTACAATGAGCAGTTCTTC.

The rearrangement joins TRBV5-5 to TRBJ2-3; no firm D call. Germline V gene sequence: CDR1 SGHKS, CDR2 YYEKEE (reference sequence). Trimming removed 1 base at V and 1 base at J, with 13 bases between. The CDR3 extends over 16 amino acids. The chain's CDR3 is CASSLTPEGGTDTQYF. CDR3 DNA sequence: TGTGCCAGCAGCTTGACTCCCGAAGGTGGCACAGATACGCAGTATTTT.

This sequence joins TRBV29-1 and TRBJ2-5, with 7 bases matching TRBD1. Germline V gene sequence: CDR1 SQVTM, CDR2 ANQGSEA. V lost 3 bases, J lost 7 bases, and 5 bases stayed unmatched. This CDR3 region has 12 residues. The CDR3 sequence is CSVDNRGVTQYF. CDR3 nucleotide sequence: TGCAGCGTTGATAACAGGGGCGTGACCCAGTACTTC.

The chain employs TRBV5-4 and TRBJ2-3; D is ambiguous. V lost 5 bases, J lost 4 bases, and 11 bases lay in between. The CDR3 contains 13 residues. The germline CDR1 and CDR2 sequences are SGHNT and YYREEE (reference sequence). The CDR3 nucleotides are TGTGCCAGCAGAACATCGGCCCCAGATACGCAGTATTTT. This translates into CASRTSAPDTQYF.

This chain's CDR3 is CASSQVGDYNEQFF. For the CDR3, the DNA is TGTGCCAGCAGCCAAGTTGGGGACTACAATGAGCAGTTCTTC. This rearrangement joins TRBV4-2 to TRBJ2-1; D call uncertain. Trimming shortened V by 1 base and J by 3 bases, and 7 bases separated the two germline ends. The CDR3 contains 14 residues. Germline V lookup: CDR1 LGHNA, CDR2 YNFKEQ.